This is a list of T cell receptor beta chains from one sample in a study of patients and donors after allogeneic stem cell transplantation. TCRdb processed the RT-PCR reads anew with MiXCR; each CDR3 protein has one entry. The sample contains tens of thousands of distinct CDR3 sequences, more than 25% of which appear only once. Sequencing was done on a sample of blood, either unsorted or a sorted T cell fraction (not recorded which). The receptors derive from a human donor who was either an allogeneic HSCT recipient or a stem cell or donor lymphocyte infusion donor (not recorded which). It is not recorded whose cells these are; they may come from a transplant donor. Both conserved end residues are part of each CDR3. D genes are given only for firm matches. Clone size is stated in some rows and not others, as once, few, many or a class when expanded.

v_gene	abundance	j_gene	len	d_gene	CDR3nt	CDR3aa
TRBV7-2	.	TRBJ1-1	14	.	TGTGCCAGCAGGAGAGGACGGCAGAACACTGAAGCTTTCTTT	CASRRGRQNTEAFF
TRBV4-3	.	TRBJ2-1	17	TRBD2	TGCGCCAGCAGCCAAGAGCGAGCGGGAGGGCCGGGCAATGAGCAGTTCTTC	CASSQERAGGPGNEQFF
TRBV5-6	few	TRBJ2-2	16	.	TGTGCCAGCAGCTTGTTCCGGGAGATGGACACCGGGGAGCTGTTTTTT	CASSLFREMDTGELFF
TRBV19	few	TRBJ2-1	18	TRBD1	TGTGCCAGTAGTGCCATGGGGTGGGGGACAGGGCACTACAATGAGCAGTTCTTC	CASSAMGWGTGHYNEQFF
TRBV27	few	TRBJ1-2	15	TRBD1	TGTGCCAGCAGTATACTCGGGACAGTTGGTGGGGGCTACACCTTC	CASSILGTVGGGYTF
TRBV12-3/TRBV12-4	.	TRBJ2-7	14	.	TGTGCCAGCAGTTTTCGGGGGCCCTCCTACGAGCAGTACTTC	CASSFRGPSYEQYF
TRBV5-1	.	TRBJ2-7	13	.	TGCGCCAGCAGCTCTCTAACTATCTACGAGCAGTACTTC	CASSSLTIYEQYF
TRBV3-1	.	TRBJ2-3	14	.	TGTGCCAGCAGCCAAGATCTCGGGTCAGATACGCAGTATTTT	CASSQDLGSDTQYF
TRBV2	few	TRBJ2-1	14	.	TGTGCCAGCTTGACTCTAAGCTCCTACAATGAGCAGTTCTTC	CASLTLSSYNEQFF
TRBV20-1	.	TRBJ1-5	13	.	TGCAGTGCTAGGGTTGGGGGCGATCAGCCCCAGCATTTT	CSARVGGDQPQHF
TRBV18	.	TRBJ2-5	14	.	TGTGCCAGCTCACTACAGGGAAACCAAGAGACCCAGTACTTC	CASSLQGNQETQYF
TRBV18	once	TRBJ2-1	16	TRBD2	TGTGCCAGCTCACCTCGGACTAGCGGGACATGGGATGAGCAGTTCTTC	CASSPRTSGTWDEQFF
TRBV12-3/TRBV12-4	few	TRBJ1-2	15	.	TGTGCCAGCAGTTTAGGGGCAGGGCTACAGTATGGCTACACCTTC	CASSLGAGLQYGYTF
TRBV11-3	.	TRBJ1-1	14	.	TGTGCCAGCAGCTTTGGGGGCGCCGACACTGAAGCTTTCTTT	CASSFGGADTEAFF
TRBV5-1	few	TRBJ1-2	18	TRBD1	TGCGCCAGCAGCGTGACGCTTGGACAGGGAGGCTCGAACTATGGCTACACCTTC	CASSVTLGQGGSNYGYTF
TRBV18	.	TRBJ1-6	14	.	TGTGCCAGCTCACCCGCGGGGTTCAATTCACCCCTCCACTTT	CASSPAGFNSPLHF
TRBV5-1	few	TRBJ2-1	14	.	TGCGCCAGCAGCTTTTGGGGGATAAGGGATGAGCAGTTCTTC	CASSFWGIRDEQFF
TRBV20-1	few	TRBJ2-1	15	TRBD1	TGCAGTGCTACCGGCCGGGACAGGGTGACAAATGAGCAGTTCTTC	CSATGRDRVTNEQFF
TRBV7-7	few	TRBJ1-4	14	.	TGTGCTAGCAGCGTTGGGCAGGGAAATGAAAAACTGTTTTTT	CASSVGQGNEKLFF
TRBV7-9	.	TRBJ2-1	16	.	TGTGCCAGCAGCTTAGCGGGACGAAATTGGATGGAGGAGCAGTTCTTC	CASSLAGRNWMEEQFF
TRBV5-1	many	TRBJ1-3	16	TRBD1	TGCGCCAGCAGCGTACGGACAGGGAGCCCTGGAAACACCATATATTTT	CASSVRTGSPGNTIYF
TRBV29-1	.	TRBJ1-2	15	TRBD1	TGCAGCGTTCCAGACGGTTGGACAGGGGGAGATGGCTACACCTTC	CSVPDGWTGGDGYTF
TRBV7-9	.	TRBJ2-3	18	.	TGTGCCAGCAGCTTAGCGCAAGACAAACTATCTAGCACAGATACGCAGTATTTT	CASSLAQDKLSSTDTQYF
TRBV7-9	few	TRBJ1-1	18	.	TGTGCCAGCACCCAAAAGAACAGGCCAGTTCGGTCTGACACTGAAGCTTTCTTT	CASTQKNRPVRSDTEAFF
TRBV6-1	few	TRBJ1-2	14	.	TGTGCCAGCAGTGAAAGGCAGGCTTTGTATGGCTACACCTTC	CASSERQALYGYTF
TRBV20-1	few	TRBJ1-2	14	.	TGCAGTGCTAGAGATCGGGGGGCGAATTATGGCTACACCTTC	CSARDRGANYGYTF
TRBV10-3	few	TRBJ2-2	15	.	TGTGCCATCAGTGAGGGGCAACTGAACACCGGGGAGCTGTTTTTT	CAISEGQLNTGELFF
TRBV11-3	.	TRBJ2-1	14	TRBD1	TGTGCCAGCAGCCCCGACAGGGGGCAAGGTGAGCAGTTCTTC	CASSPDRGQGEQFF
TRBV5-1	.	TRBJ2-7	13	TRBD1	TGCGCCAGCAGCACCGGGACAGTCTACGAGCAGTACTTC	CASSTGTVYEQYF
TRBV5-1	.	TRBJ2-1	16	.	TGCGCCAGCAGCTTGGGACACCGGATAGTCTACAATGAGCAGTTCTTC	CASSLGHRIVYNEQFF
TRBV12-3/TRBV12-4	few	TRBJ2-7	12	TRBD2	TGTGCCAGCAGTTCCGGGACTAACGAGCAGTACTTC	CASSSGTNEQYF
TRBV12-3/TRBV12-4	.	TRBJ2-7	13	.	TGTGCCAGCAGACCGACCCAATCCTACGAGCAGTACTTC	CASRPTQSYEQYF
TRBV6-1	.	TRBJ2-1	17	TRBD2	TGTGCCAGCAGTGAACCCTTAAGCGGGAGCTTCGGAAATGAGCAGTTCTTC	CASSEPLSGSFGNEQFF
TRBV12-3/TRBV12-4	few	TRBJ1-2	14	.	TGTGCCAGCACCAGTACCCGGGCAAACTATGGCTACACCTTC	CASTSTRANYGYTF
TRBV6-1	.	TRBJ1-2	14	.	TGTGCCAGCAGTGAAAGGAACAAGATCTATGGCTACACCTTC	CASSERNKIYGYTF
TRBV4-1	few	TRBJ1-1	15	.	TGCGCCAGCAGCCAAGCGGAGGCAGGGACCACTGAAGCTTTCTTT	CASSQAEAGTTEAFF
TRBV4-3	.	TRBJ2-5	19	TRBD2	TGCGCCAGCAGCCAAGATAGCACTAGCGGGAGGGCCTGGCAAGAGACCCAGTACTTC	CASSQDSTSGRAWQETQYF
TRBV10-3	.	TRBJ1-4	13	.	TGTGCCACCGCTCCGACAGAGAAGGAAAAACTGTTTTTT	CATAPTEKEKLFF
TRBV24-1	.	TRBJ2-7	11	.	TGTACCACCAGTGATTTGTACGAGCAGTACTTC	CTTSDLYEQYF
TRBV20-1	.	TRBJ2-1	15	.	TGCAGTGCTAACTCCCGGGACACTCCCTACAATGAGCAGTTCTTC	CSANSRDTPYNEQFF
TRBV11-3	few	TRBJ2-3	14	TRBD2	TGTGCCAGCAGCGACGGACTAGCCGGAGATACGCAGTATTTT	CASSDGLAGDTQYF
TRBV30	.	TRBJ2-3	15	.	TGTGCCTGGATCGGGGGAGATCTTAGCACAGATACGCAGTATTTT	CAWIGGDLSTDTQYF
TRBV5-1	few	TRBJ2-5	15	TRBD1	TGCGCCAGCAGCTTTAGGGGGGACAGGCAAGAGACCCAGTACTTC	CASSFRGDRQETQYF
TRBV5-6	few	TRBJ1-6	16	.	TGTGCCAGCAGGACGGTCCGGGAGTCCTATAATTCACCCCTCCACTTT	CASRTVRESYNSPLHF
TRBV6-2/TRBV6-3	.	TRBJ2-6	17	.	TGTGCCAGCAGTCCGCGATTAGTAAGCTCTGGGGCCAACGTCCTGACTTTC	CASSPRLVSSGANVLTF
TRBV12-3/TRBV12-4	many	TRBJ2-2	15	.	TGTGCCAGTCACACGGACGGAAATCTCATCGGGGAGCTGTTTTTT	CASHTDGNLIGELFF
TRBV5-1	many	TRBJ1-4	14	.	TGCGCCAGCAGCTTGGGAACACCTGGAGAAAAACTGTTTTTT	CASSLGTPGEKLFF